This TCR beta chain emerged from a study of blood T cell repertoires in COVID-19. The trim removed 1 base at V and 0 bases at J, leaving 2 bases unmatched. Germline-derived CDR1 and CDR2 are SGHAT and FQNNGV. The CDR3 has 15 amino acids. In the study's own analysis: Estimation of nucleated cell counts was performed using reference gene primer amplification. TCRdb keeps only in-frame clones here, not all; method: immunoSEQ multiplex PCR. The V and J calls and clone size are taken from that table; D and trimming were inferred from the DNA. The table lists around 65,000 clones, around 83% of them singletons.

This TCR derives from a human donor in a cohort sampled during active COVID-19. Sequencing was carried out using peripheral blood. The chain couples TRBV11-2 to TRBJ1-2, with 7 bases matching TRBD1. CDR3 sequence: CASSLGGTANYGYTF. The CDR3 DNA reads as TGTGCCAGCAGCTTAGGAGGGACAGCTAACTATGGCTACACCTTC.